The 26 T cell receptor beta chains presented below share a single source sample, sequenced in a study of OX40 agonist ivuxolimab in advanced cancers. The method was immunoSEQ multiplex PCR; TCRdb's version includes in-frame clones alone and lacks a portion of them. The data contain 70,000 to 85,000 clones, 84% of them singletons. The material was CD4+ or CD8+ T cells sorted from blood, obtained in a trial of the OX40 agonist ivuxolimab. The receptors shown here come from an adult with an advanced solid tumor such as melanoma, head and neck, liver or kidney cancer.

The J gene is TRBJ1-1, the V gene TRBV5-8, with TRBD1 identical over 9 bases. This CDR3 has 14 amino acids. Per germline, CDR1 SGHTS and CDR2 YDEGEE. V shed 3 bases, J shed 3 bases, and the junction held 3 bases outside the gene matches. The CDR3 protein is CASSYRGRDTEAFF. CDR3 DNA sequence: TGTGCCAGCAGCTACAGGGGGCGCGACACTGAAGCTTTCTTT. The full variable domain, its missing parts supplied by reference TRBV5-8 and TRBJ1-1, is EAGVTQSPTHLIKTRGQQATLRCSPISGHTSVYWYQQALGLGLQFLLWYDEGEERNRGNFPPRFSGRQFPNYSSELNVNALELEDSALYLCASSYRGRDTEAFFGQGTRLTVV.

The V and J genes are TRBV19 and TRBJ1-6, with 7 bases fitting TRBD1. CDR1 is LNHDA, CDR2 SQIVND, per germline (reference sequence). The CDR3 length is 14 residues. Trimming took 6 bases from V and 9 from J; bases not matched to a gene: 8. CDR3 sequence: CASSEKQGSSPLHF. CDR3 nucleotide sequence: TGTGCCAGTAGCGAAAAACAGGGGAGTTCACCCCTCCACTTT.

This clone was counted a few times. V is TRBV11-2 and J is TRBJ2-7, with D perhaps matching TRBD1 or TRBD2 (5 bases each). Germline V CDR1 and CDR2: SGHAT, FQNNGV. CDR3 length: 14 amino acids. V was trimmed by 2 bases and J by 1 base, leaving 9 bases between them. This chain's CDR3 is CASSLFEGSYEQYF. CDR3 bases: TGTGCCAGCAGCTTATTCGAGGGGTCCTACGAGCAGTACTTC.

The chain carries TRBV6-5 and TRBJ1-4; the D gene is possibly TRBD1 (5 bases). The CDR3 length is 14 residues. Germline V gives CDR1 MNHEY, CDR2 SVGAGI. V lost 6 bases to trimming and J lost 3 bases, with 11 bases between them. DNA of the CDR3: TGTGCCAGCAGCCCCAGGGTTCCTAATGAAAAACTGTTTTTT. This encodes CASSPRVPNEKLFF.

CDR3 nucleotide sequence: TGTGCCAGCAGCTTCCCGCCACTAGGTGGGGCGAATGAGCAGTTCTTC. It encodes CASSFPPLGGANEQFF. The V call is TRBV7-9, the J call TRBJ2-1, with D perhaps TRBD1 or TRBD2 (5 bases each). CDR1 is SEHNR and CDR2 is FQNEAQ in the germline V gene (reference sequence). V lost 3 bases, J lost 7 bases, and 19 bases lay in between. The CDR3 loop spans 16 amino acids.

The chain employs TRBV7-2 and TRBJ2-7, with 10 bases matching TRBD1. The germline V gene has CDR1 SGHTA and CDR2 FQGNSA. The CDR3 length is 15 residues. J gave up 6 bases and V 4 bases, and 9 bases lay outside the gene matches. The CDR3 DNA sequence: TGTGCCAGCAGCTACCGGACAGGGGGAATCTCCGAGCAGTACTTC. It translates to CASSYRTGGISEQYF.

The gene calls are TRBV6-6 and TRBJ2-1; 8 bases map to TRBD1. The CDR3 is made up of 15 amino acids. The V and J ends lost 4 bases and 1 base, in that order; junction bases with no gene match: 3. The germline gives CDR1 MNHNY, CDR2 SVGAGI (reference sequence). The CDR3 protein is CASSSRGRSYNEQFF. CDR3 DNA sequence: TGTGCCAGCAGTTCCAGGGGGCGGTCCTACAATGAGCAGTTCTTC.

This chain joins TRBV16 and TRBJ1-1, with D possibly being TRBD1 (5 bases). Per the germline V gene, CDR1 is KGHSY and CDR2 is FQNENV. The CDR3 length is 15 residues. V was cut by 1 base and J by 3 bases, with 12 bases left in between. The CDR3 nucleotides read TGTGCCAGCAGCCAATACCCCGCGGGGGACACTGAAGCTTTCTTT. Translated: CASSQYPAGDTEAFF.

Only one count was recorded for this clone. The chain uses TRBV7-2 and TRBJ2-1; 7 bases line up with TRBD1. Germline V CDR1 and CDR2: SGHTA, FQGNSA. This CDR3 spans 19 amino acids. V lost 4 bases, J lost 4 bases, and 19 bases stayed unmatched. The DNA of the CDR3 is TGTGCCAGCAGCTCTAATCCCCATAGGAAAGACAGGGTTTACAATGAGCAGTTCTTC. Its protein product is CASSSNPHRKDRVYNEQFF. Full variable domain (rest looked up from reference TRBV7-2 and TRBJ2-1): GAGVSQSPSNKVTEKGKDVELRCDPISGHTALYWYRQSLGQGLEFLIYFQGNSAPDKSGLPSDRFSAERTGGSVSTLTIQRTQQEDSAVYLCASSSNPHRKDRVYNEQFFGPGTRLTVL.

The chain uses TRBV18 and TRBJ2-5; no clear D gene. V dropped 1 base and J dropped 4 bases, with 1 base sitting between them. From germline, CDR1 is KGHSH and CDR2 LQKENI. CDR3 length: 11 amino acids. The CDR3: CASSPLETQYF. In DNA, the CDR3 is TGTGCCAGCTCACCACTAGAGACCCAGTACTTC. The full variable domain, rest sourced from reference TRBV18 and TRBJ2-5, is NAGVMQNPRHLVRRRGQEARLRCSPMKGHSHVYWYRQLPEEGLKFMVYLQKENIIDESGMPKERFSAEFPKEGPSILRIQQVVRGDSAAYFCASSPLETQYFGPGTRLLVL.

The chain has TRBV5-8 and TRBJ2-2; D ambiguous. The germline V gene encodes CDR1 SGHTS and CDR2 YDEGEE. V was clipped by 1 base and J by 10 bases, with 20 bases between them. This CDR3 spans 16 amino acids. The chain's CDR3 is CASSLFRTIRGTELFF. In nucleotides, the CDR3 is TGTGCCAGCAGCTTGTTTAGGACCATCAGAGGTACGGAGCTGTTTTTT.

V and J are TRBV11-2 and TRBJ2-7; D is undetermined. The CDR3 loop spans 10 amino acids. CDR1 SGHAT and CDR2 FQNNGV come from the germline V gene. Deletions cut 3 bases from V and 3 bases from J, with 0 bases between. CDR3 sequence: CASSFYEQYF. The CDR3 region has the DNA TGTGCCAGCAGCTTCTACGAGCAGTACTTC.

CDR3 nucleotide sequence: TGTGCCAGCAGCGCGGGGACAGGGGGGATTTCTCCCCTCCACTTT. It specifies CASSAGTGGISPLHF. The V call is TRBV11-2, the J call TRBJ1-6, with 11 bases matching TRBD1. CDR3 size: 15 residues. Losses at the gene ends were 5 bases for V and 13 bases for J; bases not matched to a gene: 10. Germline assignment: CDR1 SGHAT and CDR2 FQNNGV.

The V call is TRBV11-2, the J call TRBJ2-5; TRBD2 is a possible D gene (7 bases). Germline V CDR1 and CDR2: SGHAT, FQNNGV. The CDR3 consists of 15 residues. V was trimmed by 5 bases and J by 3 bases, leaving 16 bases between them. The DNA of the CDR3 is TGTGCCAGCAGCAGACGGGCGGGGGCGGAAGAGACCCAGTACTTC. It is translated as CASSRRAGAEETQYF.

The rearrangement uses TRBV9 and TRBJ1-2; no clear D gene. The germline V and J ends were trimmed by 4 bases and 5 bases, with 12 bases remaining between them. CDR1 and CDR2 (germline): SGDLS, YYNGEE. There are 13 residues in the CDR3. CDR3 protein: CASSPSGKYGYTF. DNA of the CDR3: TGTGCCAGCAGCCCCTCGGGGAAGTATGGCTACACCTTC.

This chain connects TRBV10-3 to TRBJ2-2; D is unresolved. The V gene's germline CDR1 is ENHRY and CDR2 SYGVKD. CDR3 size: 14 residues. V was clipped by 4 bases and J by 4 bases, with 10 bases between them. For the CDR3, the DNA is TGTGCCATCAGTGCGCAGGTTAGCACCGGGGAGCTGTTTTTT. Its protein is CAISAQVSTGELFF.

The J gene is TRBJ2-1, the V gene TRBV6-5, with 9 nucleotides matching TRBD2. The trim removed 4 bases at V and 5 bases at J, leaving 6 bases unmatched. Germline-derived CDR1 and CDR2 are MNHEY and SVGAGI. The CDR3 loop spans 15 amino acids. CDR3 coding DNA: TGTGCCAGCAGTTTAGCGGGAGTCGGAAACAATGAGCAGTTCTTC. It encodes CASSLAGVGNNEQFF.

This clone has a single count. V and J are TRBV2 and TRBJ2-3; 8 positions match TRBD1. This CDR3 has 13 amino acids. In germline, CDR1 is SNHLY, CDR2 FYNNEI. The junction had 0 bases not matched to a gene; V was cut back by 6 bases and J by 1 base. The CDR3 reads CASRDRGTDTQYF. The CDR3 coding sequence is TGTGCCAGCAGGGACAGGGGCACAGATACGCAGTATTTT.

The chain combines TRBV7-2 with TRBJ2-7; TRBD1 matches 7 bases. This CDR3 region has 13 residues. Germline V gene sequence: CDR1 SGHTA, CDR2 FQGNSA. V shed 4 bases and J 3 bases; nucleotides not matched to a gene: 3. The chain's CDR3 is CASSSYRGYEQYF. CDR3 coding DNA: TGTGCCAGCAGCTCCTACAGGGGCTACGAGCAGTACTTC.

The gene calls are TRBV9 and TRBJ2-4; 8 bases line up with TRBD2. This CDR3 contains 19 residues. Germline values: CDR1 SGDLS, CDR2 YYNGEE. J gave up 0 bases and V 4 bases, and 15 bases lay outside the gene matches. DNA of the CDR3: TGTGCCAGCAGCCCCCAAGAGGGCGGACTAGCCCTAGCCAAAAACATTCAGTACTTC. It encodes CASSPQEGGLALAKNIQYF.

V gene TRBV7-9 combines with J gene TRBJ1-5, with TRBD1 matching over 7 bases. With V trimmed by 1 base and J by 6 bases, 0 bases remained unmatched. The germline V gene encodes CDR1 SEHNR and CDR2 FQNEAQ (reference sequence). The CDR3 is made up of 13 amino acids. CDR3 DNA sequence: TGTGCCAGCAGCTTAGAGGGGGCTCAGCCCCAGCATTTT. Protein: CASSLEGAQPQHF.

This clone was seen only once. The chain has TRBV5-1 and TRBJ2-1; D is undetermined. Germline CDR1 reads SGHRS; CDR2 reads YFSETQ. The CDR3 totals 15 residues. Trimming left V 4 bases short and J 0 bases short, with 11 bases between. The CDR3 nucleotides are TGCGCCAGCAGCACAGTAGCAGCCTCCTACAATGAGCAGTTCTTC. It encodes CASSTVAASYNEQFF.

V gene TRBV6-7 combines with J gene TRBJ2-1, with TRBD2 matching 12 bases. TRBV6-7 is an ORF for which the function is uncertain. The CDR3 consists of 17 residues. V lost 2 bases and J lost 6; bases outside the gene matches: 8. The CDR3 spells CASSYPQLAGGPNEQFF. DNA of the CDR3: TGTGCCAGCAGTTACCCACAACTAGCGGGAGGTCCCAATGAGCAGTTCTTC.

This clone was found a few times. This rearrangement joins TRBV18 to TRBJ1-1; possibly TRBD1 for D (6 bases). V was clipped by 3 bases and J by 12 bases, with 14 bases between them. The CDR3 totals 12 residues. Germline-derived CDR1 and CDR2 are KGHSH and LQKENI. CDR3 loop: CASSPAGEGSFF. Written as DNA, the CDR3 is TGTGCCAGCTCACCGGCAGGGGAAGGATCTTTCTTT. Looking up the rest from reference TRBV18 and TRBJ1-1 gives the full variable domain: NAGVMQNPRHLVRRRGQEARLRCSPMKGHSHVYWYRQLPEEGLKFMVYLQKENIIDESGMPKERFSAEFPKEGPSILRIQQVVRGDSAAYFCASSPAGEGSFFGQGTRLTVV.

DNA for the CDR3: TGCAGCGTCGACAGGGTCGACACTGAAGCTTTCTTT. Its translation is CSVDRVDTEAFF. The J gene is TRBJ1-1, the V gene TRBV29-1; 7 positions match TRBD1. This CDR3 region has 12 residues. Germline values: CDR1 SQVTM, CDR2 ANQGSEA. J was trimmed by 3 bases and V by 6 bases; bases with no gene match: 4.

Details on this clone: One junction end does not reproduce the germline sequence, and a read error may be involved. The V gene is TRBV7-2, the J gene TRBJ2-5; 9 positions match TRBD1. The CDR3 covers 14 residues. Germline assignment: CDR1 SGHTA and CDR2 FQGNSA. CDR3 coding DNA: TGTGCCAGCAGCTCGACAGGGGGGCAAGGGACCCAGTACTTC. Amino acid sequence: CASSSTGGQGTQYF.